Below, 26 T cell receptor beta chains from the same sample are listed, as sequenced in a study of T cell responses to AZD1222 COVID-19 vaccine. The method was immunoSEQ multiplex PCR; TCRdb's version includes in-frame clones alone and lacks a portion of them. The data contain 95,000 to 150,000 clones, 80% to 95% of them singletons. The starting material was peripheral blood, obtained on day 0 of AZD1222 vaccination. The receptors shown here come from an adult in good health.

The V gene is TRBV10-1, the J gene TRBJ2-3; 7 bases align to TRBD2. The ends lost 2 bases at V and 11 bases at J; junction bases unmatched: 10. The CDR3 extends over 14 amino acids. CDR1 is WNHNN, CDR2 SYGVQD, per germline (reference sequence). The CDR3 DNA sequence: TGCGCCAGCAGTGAGAGCGGTAGGGCGGGAGTGCAGTATTTT. The encoded protein is CASSESGRAGVQYF.

The V gene is TRBV19, the J gene TRBJ2-7; 13 nucleotides line up with TRBD2. The V gene's germline CDR1 is LNHDA and CDR2 SQIVND (reference sequence). The CDR3 consists of 18 residues. V was clipped by 3 bases and J by 1 base; unmatched bases: 9. This CDR3 reads CASSIFGLAGDRSYEQYF. The DNA of the CDR3 is TGTGCCAGTAGTATTTTCGGACTAGCGGGAGATCGTTCCTACGAGCAGTACTTC.

The V gene is TRBV19, the J gene TRBJ1-4; TRBD1 might be the D (6 bases). Trimming shortened V by 3 bases and J by 3 bases, and 8 bases separated the two germline ends. Germline V gives CDR1 LNHDA, CDR2 SQIVND (reference sequence). This CDR3 region has 14 residues. The CDR3 protein is CASSIQGSNEKLFF. CDR3 DNA: TGTGCCAGTAGTATTCAGGGGTCTAATGAAAAACTGTTTTTT.

This rearrangement joins TRBV7-2 to TRBJ2-7, with D hard to call. Germline CDR1 reads SGHTA; CDR2 reads FQGNSA. The ends were cut back, 0 bases at V and 1 base at J, with 10 bases in the middle. This CDR3 has 15 residues. The CDR3 is CASSLAHILSYEQYF. CDR3 in DNA: TGTGCCAGCAGCTTAGCGCACATCCTTTCCTACGAGCAGTACTTC.

The chain recombines TRBV5-8 with TRBJ1-1; no clear D gene. The CDR3 runs 11 residues. Germline values: CDR1 SGHTS, CDR2 YDEGEE. Trimming pared 1 base from V and 10 bases from J, leaving 8 bases between. This CDR3 is CASSLSTGAFF. The CDR3 DNA reads TGTGCCAGCAGCTTGAGTACCGGAGCTTTCTTT.

In regard to this clone: Mismatch with germline at one junction end may stem from a read error. This chain uses TRBV6-5 with TRBJ1-5, with D possibly matching TRBD1 (6 bases). CDR1 MNHEY and CDR2 SVGAGI come from the germline V gene. This CDR3 comprises 15 residues. The CDR3 bases are TGTGCCAGCAGTAACTCCAGGGGTACGAATCAGCCCCAGCATTTT. It yields the protein CASSNSRGTNQPQHF.

Only a few counts were recorded for this clone. The genes are TRBV3-1 (or the pseudogene TRBV3-2) and TRBJ2-5; 10 bases map to TRBD2. Per germline, CDR1 LGHDT and CDR2 YNNKEL (reference sequence). This CDR3 has 16 residues. With V trimmed by 3 bases and J by 3 bases, 7 bases remained unmatched. The CDR3 region is CASSHRAGGLEETQYF. CDR3 in DNA: TGTGCCAGCAGCCATCGAGCGGGAGGGCTCGAAGAGACCCAGTACTTC.

V gene TRBV20-1 combines with J gene TRBJ1-6; D call uncertain. CDR1 is DFQATT, CDR2 SNEGSKA, per germline (reference sequence). This CDR3 region has 14 residues. Trimming removed 3 bases at V and 5 bases at J, with 11 bases between. For the CDR3, the DNA is TGCAGTGCTAGTGTCGGTAGGAATAATTCACCCCTCCACTTT. Its protein product is CSASVGRNNSPLHF.

As DNA, the CDR3 is TGTGCCAGCAGCGTAGCGCAGGGGAATGAAAAACTGTTTTTT. Encoded protein: CASSVAQGNEKLFF. The chain combines TRBV9 with TRBJ1-4; the D gene is possibly TRBD1 (6 bases). This CDR3 has 14 amino acids. Germline V gene data show CDR1 as SGDLS and CDR2 as YYNGEE. V lost 0 bases to trimming and J lost 5 bases, with 8 bases between them.

This clone has a handful of counts. The genes are TRBV5-4 and TRBJ2-7; the match to TRBD1 covers 10 bases. The germline CDR1 and CDR2 sequences are SGHNT and YYREEE (reference sequence). The CDR3 consists of 14 residues. V was clipped by 4 bases and J by 9 bases; unmatched bases: 10. CDR3 sequence (DNA): TGTGCCAGCAGCACGGACAGGGGGGGCTATGTGCAGTACTTC. Amino acid sequence: CASSTDRGGYVQYF.

The chain carries TRBV6-2 or TRBV6-3 and TRBJ2-2, with D hard to call. This CDR3 is 14 amino acids long. The ends were cut back, 7 bases at V and 1 base at J, with 10 bases in the middle. Germline V gene lookup returns CDR1 MNHEY and CDR2 SVGEGT. The CDR3 spells CASTPAGNTGELFF. The CDR3, as DNA: TGTGCCAGCACCCCTGCCGGGAACACCGGGGAGCTGTTTTTT.

J is TRBJ1-1 and V is TRBV18, with D perhaps matching TRBD1 (5 bases). V gave up 8 bases and J gave up 1 base, with 11 bases separating them. Germline V gene sequence: CDR1 KGHSH, CDR2 LQKENI. The CDR3 contains 13 residues. CDR3 in DNA: TGTGCCAGCCTCGTCGGACAGAACACTGAAGCTTTCTTT. This gives the protein CASLVGQNTEAFF.

The chain employs TRBV6-5 and TRBJ2-7; D possibly corresponds to TRBD1 (6 bases). This CDR3 spans 16 amino acids. Trimming removed 4 bases from V and 3 bases from J, with 19 bases in between. From germline, CDR1 is MNHEY and CDR2 SVGAGI. The CDR3: CASSSTILTGRYEQYF. The CDR3 nucleotides read TGTGCCAGCAGTTCGACAATCCTGACAGGCCGCTACGAGCAGTACTTC.

A single count supports this clone. This rearrangement joins TRBV18 to TRBJ2-5; D tentatively fits TRBD1 or TRBD2 (5 bases each). Trimming removed 4 bases at V and 2 bases at J, with 14 bases between. Germline V gene sequence: CDR1 KGHSH, CDR2 LQKENI. This CDR3 is built from 15 residues. In DNA form, the CDR3 reads TGTGCCAGCTCACAAACCCTCGGGGCGCAAGAGACCCAGTACTTC. This codes for CASSQTLGAQETQYF.

The rearrangement joins TRBV5-1 to TRBJ2-2; TRBD1 or TRBD2 may be the D gene (5 bases each). Between the trimmed V and J ends, which lost 0 bases and 2 bases, there was a span of 11 bases. This CDR3 has 16 residues. In germline, CDR1 is SGHRS, CDR2 YFSETQ. CDR3 loop: CASSLGGAGNTGELFF. CDR3 sequence (DNA): TGCGCCAGCAGCTTGGGGGGCGCGGGTAACACCGGGGAGCTGTTTTTT.

V usage is TRBV4-3 and J usage is TRBJ2-2; D unclear. V dropped 4 bases and J dropped 3 bases, with 6 bases sitting between them. CDR1 is LGHNA, CDR2 YSLEER, per germline. CDR3 length equals 13 residues. The chain's CDR3 is CASSPGYTGELFF. The CDR3 DNA is TGCGCCAGCAGCCCCGGATACACCGGGGAGCTGTTTTTT.

Only one count was recorded for this clone. The chain carries TRBV5-5 and TRBJ1-4, with D perhaps TRBD1 (6 bases). The CDR3 spans 16 residues. Trimming pared 4 bases from V and 2 bases from J, leaving 15 bases between. CDR1 is SGHKS, CDR2 YYEKEE, per germline (reference sequence). DNA for the CDR3: TGTGCCAGCAGCGCCGGCGGGGGCACTACTAATGAAAAACTGTTTTTT. Protein product: CASSAGGGTTNEKLFF.

This chain uses TRBV18 with TRBJ2-3, with D tentatively TRBD2 (6 bases). V shed 3 bases and J shed 4 bases, with 17 bases lying between them. Germline loops: CDR1 KGHSH, CDR2 LQKENI. There are 16 residues in the CDR3. The CDR3 loop is CASSPKLAQVPDTQYF. In DNA form, the CDR3 reads TGTGCCAGCTCACCGAAACTAGCACAGGTGCCAGATACGCAGTATTTT.

The genes are TRBV14 and TRBJ2-7; the D gene could be TRBD1 or TRBD2 (5 bases each). CDR1 and CDR2 from the germline V gene are SGHDN and FVKESK. This CDR3 is built from 13 residues. V dropped 4 bases and J dropped 7 bases, with 14 bases sitting between them. The CDR3 is CASSRGSGWEQYF. CDR3 nucleotide sequence: TGTGCCAGCAGCCGGGGGTCCGGATGGGAGCAGTACTTC. The full variable domain, with the rest looked up from reference TRBV14 and TRBJ2-7, is EAGVTQFPSHSVIEKGQTVTLRCDPISGHDNLYWYRRVMGKEIKFLLHFVKESKQDESGMPNNRFLAERTGGTYSTLKVQPAELEDSGVYFCASSRGSGWEQYFGPGTRLTVT.

This sequence joins TRBV15 and TRBJ1-5; no clear D gene. The V end was cut by 0 bases, the J end by 4 bases, with 10 bases between. Germline lookup yields CDR1 LNHNV and CDR2 YYDKDF (reference sequence). CDR3 length: 15 residues. The DNA of the CDR3 is TGTGCCACCAGCAGAGACCTTGGAGAGAATCAGCCCCAGCATTTT. Protein: CATSRDLGENQPQHF.

The chain is built from TRBV10-2 and TRBJ1-1; D uncertain. The CDR3 length is 14 residues. Germline V CDR1 and CDR2: WSHSY, SAAADI. Trimming left V 8 bases short and J 4 bases short, with 17 bases between. CDR3 sequence: CASVSTVVSTEAFF. The CDR3 DNA follows: TGCGCCAGCGTATCCACAGTAGTATCCACTGAAGCTTTCTTT.

This clone turned up a few times. This chain connects TRBV5-6 to TRBJ1-5; 7 nucleotides match TRBD1. The germline CDR1 and CDR2 sequences are SGHDT and YYEEEE. The length of the CDR3 is 14 residues. V lost 3 bases, J lost 2 bases, and 2 bases stayed unmatched. Written as DNA, the CDR3 is TGTGCCAGCAGCTCCACAGGGGGCAATCAGCCCCAGCATTTT. The encoded protein is CASSSTGGNQPQHF.

This chain links TRBV11-2 with TRBJ2-5; D remains ambiguous. CDR1 and CDR2 from the germline V gene are SGHAT and FQNNGV. V lost 3 bases and J lost 5, with 10 bases in between. The CDR3 is made up of 13 amino acids. CDR3 loop: CASSFRSYETQYF. The CDR3 nucleotides are TGTGCCAGCAGCTTCAGGTCCTACGAGACCCAGTACTTC.

This chain joins TRBV5-4 and TRBJ1-1; TRBD1 matches 9 bases. Germline CDR1 reads SGHNT; CDR2 reads YYREEE (reference sequence). The CDR3 sequence is 14 residues long. The J segment lost 7 bases and the V segment lost 4 bases, leaving 8 bases of the junction unmatched. Written as DNA, the CDR3 is TGTGCCAGCAGCCCGGGACAGGGTGGGTTTGAAGCTTTCTTT. This translates into CASSPGQGGFEAFF.

About this clone: The sample contains more than one DNA sequence encoding this CDR3. The genes are TRBV9 and TRBJ2-7, with D possibly matching TRBD2 (5 bases). Looked up from germline, CDR1 is SGDLS and CDR2 is YYNGEE. CDR3 length equals 13 residues. Trimming cost V 2 bases and J 0 bases, with 6 bases left between them. The CDR3 nucleotides are TGTGCCAGCAGCGTCGGGGACTCCTACGAGCAGTACTTC. Residues: CASSVGDSYEQYF.

This clone was recorded only once. The CDR3 region has the DNA TGTGCCGTGTCTAGCGGGGGGGCGAGAGAGACCCAGTACTTC. As protein: CAVSSGGARETQYF. The V gene is TRBV5-4, the J gene TRBJ2-5, with 12 nucleotides matching TRBD2. The CDR3 extends over 14 amino acids. With 10 bases clipped from V and 4 bases from J, the junction kept 8 bases outside the gene matches. Germline V gene sequence: CDR1 SGHNT, CDR2 YYREEE (reference sequence).